This record concerns one TCR beta chain sequence. This clone was counted a few times. It has no known antigen specificity. Within one base of it there is no much larger clone, and no base qualities were kept. Sequences SGHTA (CDR1) and FQGTGA (CDR2) are obtained from the germline V gene. Cut back by 5 bases and 8 bases, the V and J ends lie 18 bases apart. The CDR3 contains 14 residues, cysteine and phenylalanine counted. Only CDR3 DNA remains: 42 bases, in frame from the first base. The sample is drawn from a study of blood T cell repertoires in COVID-19 (dated by TCRdb to the early 2020s). Broadly, across the study: The collaborator samples originated in the United States, Italy and Spain and spanned the acute and convalescent phases of COVID-19. The dataset comprised deeply sampled blood TCRbeta repertoires from subjects exposed to, actively infected with, or recovered from COVID-19. Where HLA class I and class II types were available, the types were taken from metadata supplied by the sample provider, not from assay-based typing. A de-identified subject ID, COVID-19 status, age in years and sex were almost always included in the sample metadata. The prospective study material was composed of cDNA or gDNA derived from T cells, B-cell-depleted T cells, or PBMCs. The samples were drawn from the first 160 participants of the ongoing ImmuneRACE study and from 1,254 subjects provided by 6 global collaborators. The repertoires were released in a freely available public database meant as a resource for research on the immune response to SARS-CoV-2.

Each collaborating institution followed its own protocols to collect whole blood in K2EDTA tubes. For TCRbeta analysis, collaborators shipped samples in one of three forms: frozen whole blood, isolated PBMCs, or DNA extracted from either of those sample types. TCRbeta CDR3 regions were amplified from genomic DNA by means of the immunoSEQ Assay, a bias-controlled multiplex PCR. Regarding the original processing steps: Within the assay, amplification of reference gene primers was used to estimate how many nucleated cells each sample contained. Sequence reads were collapsed and filtered to measure the absolute abundance of every unique TCRbeta CDR3 rearrangement. Productive Simpson clonality was computed per sample as the square root of Simpson's diversity index over productive rearrangements. In its TCRdb copy, this immuneACCESS table keeps in-frame sequences only and misses some clones. Where compared with another copy, unresolved V genes explain less than half of these, and the others have no known cause. V, J and clone size were drawn from that table, and D and trimming were deduced from the DNA. Here the sample has 270,000 or so clones; approximately 77% occur a single time. Together, the top ten hold less than 4% of the sample.

Findings and caveats that apply to the study as a whole: How much clinical and demographic metadata was included differed by source and by participant, and the metadata was provided uncurated.

The chain links TRBV7-3 with TRBJ1-1, with a tentative D gene TRBD1 over 5 matching bases. The specimen sequenced was peripheral blood. The sequence was collected from a woman aged 18 to 35 with acute or convalescent COVID-19. The DNA sequence is given as TGTGCCAGCAGCCAAAACGCCGGGACTCAAGAAGCTTTCTTT. Its protein is CASSQNAGTQEAFF. With the rest looked up from the reference TRBV7-3 and TRBJ1-1 genes rather than sequenced, the full variable domain is GAGVSQTPSNKVTEKGKYVELRCDPISGHTALYWYRQSLGQGPEFLIYFQGTGAADDSGLPNDRFFAVRPEGSVSTLKIQRTERGDSAVYLCASSQNAGTQEAFFGQGTRLTVV.